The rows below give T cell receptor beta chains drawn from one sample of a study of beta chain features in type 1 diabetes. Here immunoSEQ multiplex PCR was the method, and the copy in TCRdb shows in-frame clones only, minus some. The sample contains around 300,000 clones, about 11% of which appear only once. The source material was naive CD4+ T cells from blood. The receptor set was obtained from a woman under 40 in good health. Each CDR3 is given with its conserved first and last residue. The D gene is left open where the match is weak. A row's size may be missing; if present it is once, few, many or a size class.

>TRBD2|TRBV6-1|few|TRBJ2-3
TGTGCCAGCAGTGAAGCGCTAGCGGGAGGCACAGATACGCAGTATTTT
CASSEALAGGTDTQYF
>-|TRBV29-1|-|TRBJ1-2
TGCAGCGTTGCGCTCGGGGGGGACTATGGCTACACCTTC
CSVALGGDYGYTF
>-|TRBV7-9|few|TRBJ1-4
TGTGCCAGCAGCTTAAACCCACAAGCTAATGAAAAACTGTTTTTT
CASSLNPQANEKLFF
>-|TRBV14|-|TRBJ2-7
TGTGCCAGCAGCCGGGAACTAGCCGGCGAGCAGTACTTC
CASSRELAGEQYF
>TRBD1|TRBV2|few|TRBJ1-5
TGTGCCAGCAGGGTGACAGGGGGCCATCAGCCCCAGCATTTT
CASRVTGGHQPQHF
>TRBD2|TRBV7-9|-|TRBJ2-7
TGTGCCAGCAGCTCGCGGGGGAGCTCCTACGAGCAGTACTTC
CASSSRGSSYEQYF
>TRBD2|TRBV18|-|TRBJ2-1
TGTGCCAGCTCACCACCAGCGGGGAACGAGCAGTTCTTC
CASSPPAGNEQFF
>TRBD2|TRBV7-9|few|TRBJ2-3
TGTGCCAGCAGCCCTCCGGGAGGGAGGGGGTTGGATACGCAGTATTTT
CASSPPGGRGLDTQYF
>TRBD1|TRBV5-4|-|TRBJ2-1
TGTGCCAGCAGCTCGGGACAGACCCTCGGAGAGCAGTTCTTC
CASSSGQTLGEQFF
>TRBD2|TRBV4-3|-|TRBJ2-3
TGCGCCAGCAGCCAGCGGGAGGCGTTAGATACGCAGTATTTT
CASSQREALDTQYF